Below, 30 T cell receptor beta chains from the same sample are listed, as sequenced in a study of T cell repertoires in cytomegalovirus infection. A single record per CDR3 protein comes from TCRdb applying MiXCR to the reads. The table lists 800,000 to 950,000 distinct CDR3 sequences, approximately 32% of them singletons. The antigens of these receptors remain unknown. Source: cultured CD8+ T cells from PBMCs, taken from culture after CMV antigen stimulation. Source of these receptors: a human donor in good health (CMV status not recorded). Some clones in this sample may be carry-over from other donors' samples.

The CDR3 DNA reads as TGTGCCAGCAGCCAGGGACAGGGCGCCACTTATTCCTACAATGAGCAGTTCTTC. This translates into CASSQGQGATYSYNEQFF. The rearrangement uses TRBV7-8 and TRBJ2-1; 9 bases fit TRBD1. The CDR3 loop spans 18 amino acids. Trimming cost V 5 bases and J 1 base; bases outside gene matches: 12. From germline, CDR1 is SGHVS and CDR2 FQNEAQ.

This clonotype was detected many times. The J gene is TRBJ2-5, the V gene TRBV7-2; D gene uncertain. The germline V gene has CDR1 SGHTA and CDR2 FQGNSA. The CDR3 covers 16 residues. Trimming pared 2 bases from V and 1 base from J, leaving 14 bases between. The CDR3 sequence: CASSLRSFGVQETQYF. The CDR3 DNA is TGTGCCAGCAGCTTACGGAGCTTTGGGGTCCAAGAGACCCAGTACTTC.

This clonotype has just a few counts. The chain carries TRBV7-9 and TRBJ1-1; tentative D call: TRBD1 (5 bases). CDR1 SEHNR and CDR2 FQNEAQ come from the germline V gene (reference sequence). This CDR3 has 13 residues. Between the trimmed V and J ends, which lost 7 bases and 2 bases, there was a span of 11 bases. CDR3 amino acids: CASTVDSNTEAFF. CDR3 bases: TGTGCCAGCACCGTCGACAGTAACACTGAAGCTTTCTTT. The entire variable domain, with the rest obtained from reference TRBV7-9 and TRBJ1-1, is as follows: DTGVSQNPRHKITKRGQNVTFRCDPISEHNRLYWYRQTLGQGPEFLTYFQNEAQLEKSRLLSDRFSAERPKGSFSTLEIQRTEQGDSAMYLCASTVDSNTEAFFGQGTRLTVV.

The rearrangement links TRBV2 to TRBJ1-1, with TRBD1 as a possible D gene (5 bases). V was cut by 5 bases and J by 0 bases, with 10 bases left in between. The CDR3 runs to 14 residues. Germline V gene data show CDR1 as SNHLY and CDR2 as FYNNEI. This chain's CDR3 is CASSMDTLNTEAFF. CDR3 coding DNA: TGTGCCAGCAGTATGGACACCTTGAACACTGAAGCTTTCTTT.

The chain joins TRBV7-8 to TRBJ1-5; D unclear. Per the germline V gene, CDR1 is SGHVS and CDR2 is FQNEAQ. Trimming cost V 3 bases and J 7 bases, with 7 bases left between them. This CDR3 has 12 residues. Here the CDR3 DNA reads TGTGCCAGCAGCTTTTGGGCGCAGCCCCAGCATTTT. It is translated as CASSFWAQPQHF.

This clonotype was seen at least ten times. The V and J genes are TRBV29-1 and TRBJ2-5; 8 bases agree with TRBD2. Germline V gives CDR1 SQVTM, CDR2 ANQGSEA. This CDR3 has 15 residues. V lost 5 bases, J lost 5 bases, and 13 bases stayed unmatched. CDR3 residues: CSVQVGNRGGETQYF. DNA of the CDR3: TGCAGCGTTCAAGTCGGGAACCGGGGGGGTGAGACCCAGTACTTC.

This clonotype was counted between two and nine times. The chain has TRBV6-1 and TRBJ1-1; tentatively, D is TRBD1 (5 bases). CDR1 and CDR2 from the germline V gene are MNHNS and SASEGT. The CDR3 spans 15 residues. V was trimmed by 8 bases and J by 0 bases, leaving 16 bases between them. The CDR3 sequence: CASGHRRLMNTEAFF. As DNA, the CDR3 is TGTGCCAGCGGCCACAGGCGACTCATGAACACTGAAGCTTTCTTT.

This clonotype has only a few counts. The chain is built from TRBV27 and TRBJ1-3, with D unresolved. The CDR3 contains 15 residues. Germline CDR1 MNHEY, CDR2 SMNVEV (reference sequence). V was trimmed by 9 bases and J by 0 bases, leaving 15 bases between them. As DNA, the CDR3 is TGTGCCAGTTCTCCTTTAGGCATCTCTGGAAACACCATATATTTT. Its translation: CASSPLGISGNTIYF.

The CDR3 nucleotides are TGTGCCAGCAGTGAAACCGTTAGACGACAGAACACTGAAGCTTTCTTT. This sequence encodes CASSETVRRQNTEAFF. The chain employs TRBV6-1 and TRBJ1-1, with D uncertain. Trimming stripped 2 bases from V and 1 base from J, with 14 bases between. The CDR3 runs to 16 residues. The germline V gene has CDR1 MNHNS and CDR2 SASEGT.

The chain combines TRBV7-3 with TRBJ2-2, with D unresolved. Germline V gene sequence: CDR1 SGHTA, CDR2 FQGTGA. The CDR3 length is 15 residues. Trimming took 2 bases from V and 4 from J, leaving 11 bases between them. Here the CDR3 reads CASSLLQSGTGELFF. For the CDR3, the DNA is TGTGCCAGCAGCTTACTACAATCGGGCACCGGGGAGCTGTTTTTT.

This clonotype was observed a few times. The V and J genes are TRBV7-9 and TRBJ2-3; D might be TRBD1 (6 bases). The CDR3 runs to 16 residues. From germline, CDR1 is SEHNR and CDR2 FQNEAQ (reference sequence). Trimming pared 5 bases from V and 0 bases from J, leaving 15 bases between. CDR3 sequence (DNA): TGTGCCAGCAGCACCCGGACAGTTTCTAGCACAGATACGCAGTATTTT. Residues: CASSTRTVSSTDTQYF. The full variable domain, completed using reference TRBV7-9 and TRBJ2-3, is DTGVSQNPRHKITKRGQNVTFRCDPISEHNRLYWYRQTLGQGPEFLTYFQNEAQLEKSRLLSDRFSAERPKGSFSTLEIQRTEQGDSAMYLCASSTRTVSSTDTQYFGPGTRLTVL.

A few counts support this clonotype. The rearrangement joins TRBV7-9 to TRBJ1-1; D is undetermined. Germline values: CDR1 SEHNR, CDR2 FQNEAQ (reference sequence). The ends were cut back, 2 bases at V and 5 bases at J, with 12 bases in the middle. This CDR3 has 14 residues. The CDR3 region is CASSLSGPRTEAFF. The DNA of the CDR3 is TGTGCCAGCAGCTTATCCGGGCCGAGAACTGAAGCTTTCTTT. Full variable domain (remainder filled in from reference TRBV7-9 and TRBJ1-1): DTGVSQNPRHKITKRGQNVTFRCDPISEHNRLYWYRQTLGQGPEFLTYFQNEAQLEKSRLLSDRFSAERPKGSFSTLEIQRTEQGDSAMYLCASSLSGPRTEAFFGQGTRLTVV.

V and J are TRBV19 and TRBJ2-3; 7 nucleotides agree with TRBD2. The CDR3 covers 14 residues. The germline CDR1 and CDR2 sequences are LNHDA and SQIVND (reference sequence). V was clipped by 6 bases and J by 8 bases; unmatched bases: 11. DNA of the CDR3: TGTGCCAGTAGCGGGGGGACCTTCGTTACTACGCAGTATTTT. It codes for CASSGGTFVTTQYF.

The table lists this clonotype with a few counts. The gene calls are TRBV6-1 and TRBJ2-3, with D hard to call. Per the germline V gene, CDR1 is MNHNS and CDR2 is SASEGT. V was trimmed by 2 bases and J by 5 bases, leaving 11 bases between them. CDR3 length: 14 residues. The CDR3 nucleotides are TGTGCCAGCAGTGAAAACACAGCCAAAGATACGCAGTATTTT. It yields the protein CASSENTAKDTQYF.

This clonotype has more than one count but fewer than ten. The chain recombines TRBV7-9 with TRBJ1-4; D remains unclear. Germline assignment: CDR1 SEHNR and CDR2 FQNEAQ (reference sequence). Trimming shortened V by 5 bases and J by 8 bases, and 18 bases separated the two germline ends. The CDR3 is 15 residues long. The CDR3 sequence is CASSHMGRSAEKLFF. CDR3 nucleotide sequence: TGTGCCAGCAGCCATATGGGCAGGTCGGCGGAAAAACTGTTTTTT. Together with reference TRBV7-9 and TRBJ1-4, the CDR3 gives the full variable domain: DTGVSQNPRHKITKRGQNVTFRCDPISEHNRLYWYRQTLGQGPEFLTYFQNEAQLEKSRLLSDRFSAERPKGSFSTLEIQRTEQGDSAMYLCASSHMGRSAEKLFFGSGTQLSVL.

The chain is built from TRBV5-6 and TRBJ2-5; D is perhaps TRBD2 (7 bases). V lost 2 bases and J 5 bases, leaving 13 bases between the germline ends. This CDR3 spans 14 amino acids. Germline V gene sequence: CDR1 SGHDT, CDR2 YYEEEE. The CDR3 loop is CASSFGGGLETQYF. The CDR3 DNA is TGTGCCAGCAGCTTTGGGGGGGGGCTTGAGACCCAGTACTTC. Looking up the rest from reference TRBV5-6 and TRBJ2-5 gives the full variable domain: DAGVTQSPTHLIKTRGQQVTLRCSPKSGHDTVSWYQQALGQGPQFIFQYYEEEERQRGNFPDRFSGHQFPNYSSELNVNALLLGDSALYLCASSFGGGLETQYFGPGTRLLVL.

This clonotype has only a few counts. The CDR3 sequence is CASSFEDPTNTEAFF. CDR3 nucleotide sequence: TGTGCCAGCAGTTTCGAGGACCCCACGAACACTGAAGCTTTCTTT. V is TRBV28 and J is TRBJ1-1; D is undetermined. The germline V and J ends were trimmed by 3 bases and 1 base, with 12 bases remaining between them. Germline CDR1 is MDHEN and CDR2 is SYDVKM. This CDR3 region has 15 residues.

There are a few counts of this clonotype. The chain combines TRBV12-5 with TRBJ2-3, with TRBD1 matching over 8 bases. The CDR3 totals 14 residues. Germline values: CDR1 LGHNT, CDR2 FRNRAP. With 6 bases clipped from V and 1 base from J, the junction kept 3 bases outside the gene matches. The CDR3 here is CASGQDRGTDTQYF. The CDR3 DNA reads as TGTGCTAGTGGCCAGGACAGGGGCACAGATACGCAGTATTTT.

This chain links TRBV5-4 with TRBJ1-2; D perhaps matches TRBD1 (5 bases). With 0 bases removed from V and 6 bases from J, the gap between germline ends came to 15 bases. This CDR3 has 15 amino acids. Per the germline V gene, CDR1 is SGHNT and CDR2 is YYREEE (reference sequence). The CDR3 DNA sequence: TGTGCCAGCAGCTTGGAAGAAGGGGCCCACGATGGCTACACCTTC. It encodes CASSLEEGAHDGYTF.

On this clonotype itself: One base away lies a much larger clone, so this may be a sequencing read error. The chain carries TRBV7-6 and TRBJ2-1; D not certain. Germline CDR1 SGHVS, CDR2 FNYEAQ. The CDR3 is made up of 13 amino acids. DNA for the CDR3: TGTGCCAACAGCCAGGAGAAACTTCATGAGCAGTTCTTC. The encoded protein is CANSQEKLHEQFF.

This clonotype has only a few counts. The V call is TRBV7-9, the J call TRBJ1-2, with D unresolved. Trimming left V 10 bases short and J 9 bases short, with 15 bases between. From germline, CDR1 is SEHNR and CDR2 FQNEAQ (reference sequence). CDR3 length equals 11 residues. The CDR3 coding sequence is TGTGCCACTTCGACATCGGATAGCTACACCTTC. It specifies CATSTSDSYTF. Filled out from reference TRBV7-9 and TRBJ1-2, the complete variable domain reads DTGVSQNPRHKITKRGQNVTFRCDPISEHNRLYWYRQTLGQGPEFLTYFQNEAQLEKSRLLSDRFSAERPKGSFSTLEIQRTEQGDSAMYLCATSTSDSYTFGSGTRLTVV.

This clonotype was observed a handful of times. The chain joins TRBV7-6 to TRBJ2-3; TRBD2 agrees at 12 bases. The J segment lost 8 bases and the V segment lost 4 bases, leaving 4 bases of the junction unmatched. The CDR3 runs to 14 residues. Per germline, CDR1 SGHVS and CDR2 FNYEAQ. CDR3 bases: TGTGCCAGCAGCTCTCGGACTAGCGGGGCTACGCAGTATTTT. As protein: CASSSRTSGATQYF.

This clonotype was detected only a few times. The genes are TRBV14 and TRBJ1-1; possible D gene TRBD1, 6 bases. Trimming pared 4 bases from V and 4 bases from J, leaving 10 bases between. The CDR3 sequence is 13 residues long. Germline values: CDR1 SGHDN, CDR2 FVKESK. CDR3 in DNA: TGTGCCAGCAGCCGGGGGCGGGGCACTGAAGCTTTCTTT. Its protein is CASSRGRGTEAFF.

The chain carries TRBV20-1 and TRBJ2-1, with D perhaps TRBD2 (7 bases). Germline V gene data show CDR1 as DFQATT and CDR2 as SNEGSKA (reference sequence). The CDR3 loop spans 14 amino acids. The V gene lost 7 bases and the J gene lost 7 bases, with 20 bases spanning the gap. The CDR3 bases are TGCAGTGTTACCGTCGGGGGGCCGGGTAATGAGCAGTTCTTC. Translated, it gives CSVTVGGPGNEQFF.

The chain joins TRBV7-8 to TRBJ2-2; 10 bases are a match to TRBD1. This CDR3 spans 16 amino acids. CDR1 and CDR2 from the germline V gene are SGHVS and FQNEAQ. J lost 6 bases, V lost 5 bases, and 9 bases had no gene match. CDR3 bases: TGTGCCAGCAGCCCCCGGGACAGGGGAAGTTCCGGGGAGCTGTTTTTT. Encoded protein: CASSPRDRGSSGELFF.

The rearrangement joins TRBV4-3 to TRBJ2-7; D is ambiguous. The CDR3 extends over 13 amino acids. V lost 0 bases and J 3 bases, leaving 6 bases between the germline ends. Germline-derived CDR1 and CDR2 are LGHNA and YSLEER. This chain's CDR3 is CASSQDLNYEQYV. For the CDR3, the DNA is TGCGCCAGCAGCCAAGATTTGAACTACGAGCAGTACGTC.

The V and J genes are TRBV10-3 and TRBJ1-3; no definite D call. The CDR3 runs to 17 residues. The ends were cut back, 2 bases at V and 0 bases at J, with 14 bases in the middle. CDR1 and CDR2 from the germline V gene are ENHRY and SYGVKD. The CDR3 region has the DNA TGTGCCATCAGTGAGAAGTACTTCGGGATCTCTGGAAACACCATATATTTT. Translation: CAISEKYFGISGNTIYF.

The J gene is TRBJ2-5, the V gene TRBV28, with 8 bases aligning to TRBD2. Germline V lookup: CDR1 MDHEN, CDR2 SYDVKM. The CDR3 extends over 14 amino acids. The V and J ends lost 5 bases and 5 bases, in that order; junction bases with no gene match: 7. DNA for the CDR3: TGTGCCAGCAGTGGGGGACTAGAGAGGGAGACCCAGTACTTC. It yields the protein CASSGGLERETQYF. Based on the CDR3 plus reference TRBV28 and TRBJ2-5, the full variable domain is DVKVTQSSRYLVKRTGEKVFLECVQDMDHENMFWYRQDPGLGLRLIYFSYDVKMKEKGDIPEGYSVSREKKERFSLILESASTNQTSMYLCASSGGLERETQYFGPGTRLLVL.

The CDR3 region is CASSQGPGTNTGELFF. Here the CDR3 DNA reads TGCGCCAGCAGCCAGGGACCGGGAACGAACACCGGGGAGCTGTTTTTT. This chain uses TRBV4-1 with TRBJ2-2, with D possibly called TRBD1 or TRBD2 (5 bases each). Germline CDR1 MGHRA, CDR2 YSYEKL. Trimming took off 3 bases at V and 0 bases at J, with 11 bases between the two ends. CDR3 length: 16 amino acids.

This clonotype was seen many times. The chain couples TRBV7-6 to TRBJ2-3, with no clear D. Trimming left V 1 base short and J 4 bases short, with 6 bases between. CDR3 size: 13 residues. The germline V gene has CDR1 SGHVS and CDR2 FNYEAQ. CDR3 bases: TGTGCCAGCAGCTTAGGAGTGGCAGATACGCAGTATTTT. It codes for CASSLGVADTQYF.